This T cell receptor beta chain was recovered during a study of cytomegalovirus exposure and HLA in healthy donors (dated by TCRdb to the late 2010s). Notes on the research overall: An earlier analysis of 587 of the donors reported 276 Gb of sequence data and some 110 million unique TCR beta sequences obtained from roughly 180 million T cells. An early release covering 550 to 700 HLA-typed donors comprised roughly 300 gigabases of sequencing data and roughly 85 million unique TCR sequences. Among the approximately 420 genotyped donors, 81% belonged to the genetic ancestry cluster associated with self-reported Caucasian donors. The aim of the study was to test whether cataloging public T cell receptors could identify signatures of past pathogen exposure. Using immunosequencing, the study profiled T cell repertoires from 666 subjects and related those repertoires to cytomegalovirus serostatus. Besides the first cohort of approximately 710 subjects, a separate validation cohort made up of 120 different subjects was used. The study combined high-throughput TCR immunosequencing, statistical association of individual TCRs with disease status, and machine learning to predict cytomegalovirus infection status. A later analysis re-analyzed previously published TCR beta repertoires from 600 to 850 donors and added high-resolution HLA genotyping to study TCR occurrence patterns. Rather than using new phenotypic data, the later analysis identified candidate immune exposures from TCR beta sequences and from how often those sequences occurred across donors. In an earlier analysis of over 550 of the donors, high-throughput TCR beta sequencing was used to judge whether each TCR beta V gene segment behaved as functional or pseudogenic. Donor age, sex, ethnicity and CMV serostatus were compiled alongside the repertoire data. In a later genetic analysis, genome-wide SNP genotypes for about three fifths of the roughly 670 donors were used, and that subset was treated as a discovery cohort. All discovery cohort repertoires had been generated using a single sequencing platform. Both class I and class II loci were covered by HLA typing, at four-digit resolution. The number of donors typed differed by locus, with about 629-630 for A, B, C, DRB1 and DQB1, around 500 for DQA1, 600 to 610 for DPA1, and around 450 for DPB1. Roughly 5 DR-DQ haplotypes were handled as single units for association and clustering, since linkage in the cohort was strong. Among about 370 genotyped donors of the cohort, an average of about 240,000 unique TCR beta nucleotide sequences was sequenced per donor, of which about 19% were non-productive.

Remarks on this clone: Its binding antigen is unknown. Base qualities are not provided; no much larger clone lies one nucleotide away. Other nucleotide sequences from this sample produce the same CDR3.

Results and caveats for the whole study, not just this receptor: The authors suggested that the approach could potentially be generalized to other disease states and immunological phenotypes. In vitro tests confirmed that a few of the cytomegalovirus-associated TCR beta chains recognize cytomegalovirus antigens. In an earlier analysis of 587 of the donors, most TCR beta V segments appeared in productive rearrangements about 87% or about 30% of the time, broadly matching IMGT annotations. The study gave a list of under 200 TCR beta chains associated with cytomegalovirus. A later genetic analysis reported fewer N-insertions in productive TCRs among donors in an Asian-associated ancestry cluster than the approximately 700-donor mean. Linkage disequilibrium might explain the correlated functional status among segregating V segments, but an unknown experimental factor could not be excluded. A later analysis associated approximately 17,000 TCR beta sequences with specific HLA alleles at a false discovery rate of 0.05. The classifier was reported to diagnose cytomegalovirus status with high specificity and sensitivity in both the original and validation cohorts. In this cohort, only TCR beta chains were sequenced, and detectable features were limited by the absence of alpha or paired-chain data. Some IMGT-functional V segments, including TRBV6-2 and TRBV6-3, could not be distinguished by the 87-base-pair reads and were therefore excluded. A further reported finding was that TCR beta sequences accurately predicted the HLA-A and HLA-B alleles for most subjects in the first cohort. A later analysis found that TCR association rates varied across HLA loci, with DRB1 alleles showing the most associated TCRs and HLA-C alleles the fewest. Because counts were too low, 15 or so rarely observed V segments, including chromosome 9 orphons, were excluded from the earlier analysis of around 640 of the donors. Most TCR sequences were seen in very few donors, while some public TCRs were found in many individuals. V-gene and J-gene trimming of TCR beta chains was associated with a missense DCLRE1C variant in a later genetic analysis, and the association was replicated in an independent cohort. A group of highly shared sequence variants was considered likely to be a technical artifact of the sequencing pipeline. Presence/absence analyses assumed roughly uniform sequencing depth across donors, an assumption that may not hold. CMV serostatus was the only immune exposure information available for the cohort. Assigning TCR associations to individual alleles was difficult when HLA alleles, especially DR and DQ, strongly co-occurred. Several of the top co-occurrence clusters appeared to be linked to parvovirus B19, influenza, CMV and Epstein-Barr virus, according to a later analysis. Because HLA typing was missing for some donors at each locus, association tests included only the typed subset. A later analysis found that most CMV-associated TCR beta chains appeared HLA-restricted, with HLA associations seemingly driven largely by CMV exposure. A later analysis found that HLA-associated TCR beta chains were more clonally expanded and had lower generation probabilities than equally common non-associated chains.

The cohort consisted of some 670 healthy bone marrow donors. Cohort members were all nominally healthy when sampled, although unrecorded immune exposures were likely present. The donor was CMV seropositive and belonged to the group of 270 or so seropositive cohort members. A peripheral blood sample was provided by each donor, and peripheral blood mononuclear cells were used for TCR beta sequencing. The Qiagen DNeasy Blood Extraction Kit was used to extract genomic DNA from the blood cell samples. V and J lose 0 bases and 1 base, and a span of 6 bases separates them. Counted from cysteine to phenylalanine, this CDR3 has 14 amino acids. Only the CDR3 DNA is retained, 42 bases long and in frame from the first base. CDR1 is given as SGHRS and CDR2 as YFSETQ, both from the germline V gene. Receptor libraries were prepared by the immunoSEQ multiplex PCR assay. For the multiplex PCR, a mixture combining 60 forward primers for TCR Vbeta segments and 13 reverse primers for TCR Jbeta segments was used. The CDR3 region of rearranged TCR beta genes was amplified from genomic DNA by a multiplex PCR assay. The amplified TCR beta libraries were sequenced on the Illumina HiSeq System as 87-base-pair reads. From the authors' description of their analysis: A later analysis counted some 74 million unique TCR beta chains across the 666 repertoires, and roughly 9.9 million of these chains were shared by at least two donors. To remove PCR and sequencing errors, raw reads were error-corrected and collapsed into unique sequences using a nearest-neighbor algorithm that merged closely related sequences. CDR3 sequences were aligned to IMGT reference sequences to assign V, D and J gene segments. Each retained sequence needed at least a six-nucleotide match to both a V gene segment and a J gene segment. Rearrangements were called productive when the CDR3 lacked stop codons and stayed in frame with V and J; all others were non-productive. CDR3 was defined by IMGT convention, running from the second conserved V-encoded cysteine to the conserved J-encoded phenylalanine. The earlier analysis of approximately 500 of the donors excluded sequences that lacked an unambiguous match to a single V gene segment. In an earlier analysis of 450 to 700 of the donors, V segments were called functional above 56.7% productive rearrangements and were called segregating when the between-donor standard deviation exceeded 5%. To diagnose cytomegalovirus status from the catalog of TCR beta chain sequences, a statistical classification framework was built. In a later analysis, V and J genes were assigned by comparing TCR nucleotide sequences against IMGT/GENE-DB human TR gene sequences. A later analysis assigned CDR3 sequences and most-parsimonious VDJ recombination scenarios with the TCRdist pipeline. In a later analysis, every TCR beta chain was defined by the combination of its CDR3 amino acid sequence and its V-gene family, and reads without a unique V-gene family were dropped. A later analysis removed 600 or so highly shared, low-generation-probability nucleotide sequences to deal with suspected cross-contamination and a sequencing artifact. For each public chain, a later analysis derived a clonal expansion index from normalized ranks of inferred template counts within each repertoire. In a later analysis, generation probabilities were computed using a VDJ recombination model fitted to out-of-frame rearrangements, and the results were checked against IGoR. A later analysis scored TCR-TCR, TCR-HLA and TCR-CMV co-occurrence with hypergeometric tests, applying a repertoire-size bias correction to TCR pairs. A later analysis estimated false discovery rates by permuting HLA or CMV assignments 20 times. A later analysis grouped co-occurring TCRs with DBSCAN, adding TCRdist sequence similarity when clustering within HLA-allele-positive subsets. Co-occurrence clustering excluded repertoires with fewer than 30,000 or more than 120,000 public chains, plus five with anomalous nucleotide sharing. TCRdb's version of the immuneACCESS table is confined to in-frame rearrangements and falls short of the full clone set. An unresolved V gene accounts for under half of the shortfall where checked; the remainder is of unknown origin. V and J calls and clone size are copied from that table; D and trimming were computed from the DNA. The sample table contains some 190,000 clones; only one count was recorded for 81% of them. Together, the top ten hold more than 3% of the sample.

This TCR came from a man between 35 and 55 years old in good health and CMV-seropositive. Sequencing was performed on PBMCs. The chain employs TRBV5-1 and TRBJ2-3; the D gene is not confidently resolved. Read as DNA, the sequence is TGCGCCAGCAGCTTGGGAGAAGGCACAGATACGCAGTATTTT. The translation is CASSLGEGTDTQYF.